This T cell receptor beta chain originates from a study of cytomegalovirus exposure and HLA in healthy donors. Comment on this clone: Its specificity is not known.

The CDR3 spans 16 residues. V gave up 5 bases and J gave up 3 bases, with 19 bases separating them. Germline lookup yields CDR1 SEHNR and CDR2 FQNEAQ (reference sequence). This PCR relied on a set of 60 Vbeta primers and 13 Jbeta primers. The protocol was immunoSEQ multiplex PCR, while the TCRdb copy is restricted to in-frame clones and leaves out a portion. The table records approximately 37,000 clones, about 80% of them present only once. Overall study results and limits: The later analysis indicated that the majority of CMV-associated TCR beta chains appeared HLA-restricted. TCR beta chains associated with HLA were, in a later analysis, more clonally expanded than equally common others.

Specimen: PBMCs. The receptor comes from a male donor in good health and CMV-seronegative. This rearrangement joins TRBV7-9 to TRBJ1-1; perhaps TRBD1 as D (5 bases). CDR3: CASSRLWGGYDTEAFF. The DNA for the CDR3 is TGTGCCAGCAGCCGCCTTTGGGGGGGTTACGACACTGAAGCTTTCTTT.